This entry lists 24 T cell receptor beta chains sequenced from one sample in a study of blood T cell repertoires in COVID-19. Sequencing used immunoSEQ multiplex PCR; TCRdb keeps in-frame clones, though not all of them. The data contain around 300,000 clones, around 91% of them seen just once; the ten biggest clones take up about 1%. The sequenced sample was peripheral blood. The receptors originated from a woman aged 40 to 55 with COVID-19, enrolled during active disease.

The chain is built from TRBV18 and TRBJ2-5, with 8 bases lining up with TRBD1. Germline values: CDR1 KGHSH, CDR2 LQKENI. The V gene end was trimmed by 1 base and the J gene end by 6 bases; junction bases not matched to a gene: 16. The length of the CDR3 is 18 residues. The CDR3 loop reads CASSPLGGWGQAVQTQYF. The CDR3 DNA is TGTGCCAGCTCACCACTCGGTGGATGGGGACAGGCTGTGCAGACCCAGTACTTC.

The chain recombines TRBV5-1 with TRBJ2-3; 9 nucleotides agree with TRBD2. With V trimmed by 1 base and J by 3 bases, 9 bases remained unmatched. The germline CDR1 and CDR2 sequences are SGHRS and YFSETQ. CDR3 length: 17 amino acids. This CDR3 is CASSLNAGGPRTDTQYF. CDR3 DNA sequence: TGCGCCAGCAGCTTGAACGCGGGAGGGCCTAGAACAGATACGCAGTATTTT.

CDR3: CASSYLPRGRGQPQHF. Here the CDR3 DNA reads TGTGCCAGCAGTTACTTGCCCAGGGGGCGCGGGCAGCCCCAGCATTTT. The J gene is TRBJ1-5, the V gene TRBV6-5; TRBD1 agrees at 8 bases. Germline-derived CDR1 and CDR2 are MNHEY and SVGAGI. The CDR3 has 16 residues. Germline trimming cut 1 base from V and 7 bases from J; bases unmatched to any gene: 9.

The chain couples TRBV4-1 to TRBJ2-3, with TRBD2 as a possible D gene (6 bases). The CDR3 length is 14 residues. Germline V gene sequence: CDR1 MGHRA, CDR2 YSYEKL. The V and J ends lost 4 bases and 9 bases respectively, with 17 bases between them. CDR3 amino acids: CASSPPGRQKTQYF. The CDR3 coding sequence is TGCGCCAGCAGCCCTCCGGGGAGGCAGAAGACGCAGTATTTT.

The V call is TRBV28, the J call TRBJ1-2, with 7 bases matching TRBD1. The germline CDR1 and CDR2 sequences are MDHEN and SYDVKM. Unmatched junction bases numbered 4, after V lost 2 bases and J lost 1 base. The CDR3 extends over 15 amino acids. This CDR3 reads CASSLPRQGNYGYTF. CDR3 in DNA: TGTGCCAGCAGTTTACCGCGACAGGGTAACTATGGCTACACCTTC.

The chain has TRBV18 and TRBJ2-1, with 11 positions matching TRBD2. Germline CDR1 and CDR2: KGHSH and LQKENI. The V gene end was trimmed by 6 bases and the J gene end by 9 bases; junction bases not matched to a gene: 10. The CDR3 runs to 15 residues. The DNA of the CDR3 is TGTGCCAGCTCGAATAGCGGGGGGGCCTCCGGTGAGCAGTTCTTC. This encodes CASSNSGGASGEQFF.

V usage is TRBV28 and J usage is TRBJ2-1, with 9 bases matching TRBD1. The CDR3 has 16 amino acids. The germline CDR1 and CDR2 sequences are MDHEN and SYDVKM. V trimming: 5 bases; J trimming: 5 bases; junction bases outside the gene matches: 10. Here the CDR3 DNA reads TGTGCCAGCAGTGCACAGCCGGGACAGGGTAACAATGAGCAGTTCTTC. This encodes CASSAQPGQGNNEQFF.

CDR3 DNA: TGTGCCAGCAGTTTCCTCCCGACAGGGGGCTTGGCTAATGAAAAACTGTTTTTT. It is translated as CASSFLPTGGLANEKLFF. The V call is TRBV27, the J call TRBJ1-4; TRBD1 matches at 10 bases. There are 18 residues in the CDR3. In germline, CDR1 is MNHEY, CDR2 SMNVEV (reference sequence). Losses at the gene ends were 3 bases for V and 3 bases for J; bases not matched to a gene: 10.

The V call is TRBV7-2, the J call TRBJ2-5, with D perhaps TRBD2 (5 bases). The CDR3 is made up of 16 amino acids. Germline assignment: CDR1 SGHTA and CDR2 FQGNSA. The V and J ends lost 1 base and 2 bases respectively, with 14 bases between them. CDR3 region: CASSLGAGTGQETQYF. CDR3 bases: TGTGCCAGCAGCTTAGGGGCAGGTACGGGGCAAGAGACCCAGTACTTC.

The chain carries TRBV30 and TRBJ1-5; TRBD1 aligns across 9 bases. The V and J ends lost 0 bases and 4 bases, in that order; junction bases with no gene match: 7. The germline CDR1 and CDR2 sequences are GTSNPN and SVGIG (reference sequence). The CDR3 is 16 amino acids. This chain's CDR3 is CAWSVSDRGRNQPQHF. CDR3 nucleotide sequence: TGTGCCTGGAGTGTGTCGGACAGGGGAAGAAATCAGCCCCAGCATTTT.

V gene TRBV12-5 combines with J gene TRBJ2-3; 8 positions match TRBD1. This CDR3 is 13 amino acids long. The germline V gene has CDR1 LGHNT and CDR2 FRNRAP. J gave up 4 bases and V 3 bases, and 0 bases lay outside the gene matches. This chain's CDR3 is CASGLQGADTQYF. CDR3 in DNA: TGTGCTAGTGGTTTACAGGGGGCAGATACGCAGTATTTT.

The chain links TRBV5-5 to TRBJ2-7, with 9 bases aligning to TRBD1. V gave up 6 bases and J gave up 1 base; unmatched junction bases: 5. Germline V gene lookup returns CDR1 SGHKS and CDR2 YYEKEE (reference sequence). This CDR3 spans 14 amino acids. CDR3 sequence (DNA): TGTGCCAGCATCAGACAGGGGGGATCCTACGAGCAGTACTTC. Translating gives CASIRQGGSYEQYF.

The V and J genes are TRBV2 and TRBJ2-7; TRBD2 matches at 7 bases. V was pared by 6 bases and J by 0 bases, with 17 bases of the junction left unmatched. The CDR3 is 18 residues long. The germline CDR1 and CDR2 sequences are SNHLY and FYNNEI. CDR3 amino acids: CASRVERGWSKSSYEQYF. The CDR3 nucleotides read TGTGCCAGCAGGGTAGAGCGGGGTTGGAGCAAAAGCTCCTACGAGCAGTACTTC.

The rearrangement links TRBV2 to TRBJ2-7, with 7 bases identical to TRBD2. With V trimmed by 7 bases and J by 4 bases, 4 bases remained unmatched. Germline loops: CDR1 SNHLY, CDR2 FYNNEI. The CDR3 covers 12 residues. CDR3 amino acids: CASTREAYEQYF. In DNA form, the CDR3 reads TGTGCCAGCACCCGGGAGGCATACGAGCAGTACTTC.

This chain connects TRBV27 to TRBJ1-2; 7 nucleotides match TRBD1. The germline V gene encodes CDR1 MNHEY and CDR2 SMNVEV (reference sequence). J was trimmed by 6 bases and V by 6 bases; bases with no gene match: 10. The CDR3 covers 14 residues. In nucleotides, the CDR3 is TGTGCCAGCAGACAACAGGGGCCGGCTAATGGCTACACCTTC. This gives the protein CASRQQGPANGYTF.

The V gene is TRBV27, the J gene TRBJ2-3; 10 bases map to TRBD2. The trim removed 2 bases at V and 5 bases at J, leaving 10 bases unmatched. Per the germline V gene, CDR1 is MNHEY and CDR2 is SMNVEV (reference sequence). The CDR3 extends over 17 amino acids. CDR3 in DNA: TGTGCCAGCAGTTTAAGGGTGCTAGCGGGAGCTGGAGATACGCAGTATTTT. This gives the protein CASSLRVLAGAGDTQYF.

The CDR3 DNA reads as TGTGCCAGCAGCTTAACCCCTAATCAGCCCCAGCATTTT. Translation gives CASSLTPNQPQHF. The chain links TRBV7-3 to TRBJ1-5, with D unresolved. From germline, CDR1 is SGHTA and CDR2 FQGTGA. The V gene lost 0 bases and the J gene lost 4 bases, with 4 bases spanning the gap. The CDR3 length is 13 residues.

The chain combines TRBV7-3 with TRBJ2-7, with D unresolved. Trimming left V 1 base short and J 0 bases short, with 7 bases between. The CDR3 is 14 residues long. Germline V lookup: CDR1 SGHTA, CDR2 FQGTGA. As DNA, the CDR3 is TGTGCCAGCAGCTTAAGCAGGAACTCCTACGAGCAGTACTTC. Encoded protein: CASSLSRNSYEQYF.

This clone was counted once. The rearrangement joins TRBV6-2 or TRBV6-3 to TRBJ2-7, with D possibly being TRBD2 (6 bases). Germline CDR1 and CDR2: MNHEY and SVGEGT. The CDR3 is made up of 15 amino acids. The V end was cut by 5 bases, the J end by 1 base, with 15 bases between. The CDR3 region is CASSMTPAGSYEQYF. Written as DNA, the CDR3 is TGTGCCAGCAGTATGACACCTGCGGGATCCTACGAGCAGTACTTC.

J is TRBJ1-6 and V is TRBV12-3 or TRBV12-4, with unresolved D. V was cut by 6 bases and J by 9 bases, with 12 bases left in between. This CDR3 contains 13 residues. The CDR3 DNA reads TGTGCCAGCAGCTTTCCAGGTACTTCACCCCTCCACTTT. Its translation is CASSFPGTSPLHF.

The chain employs TRBV7-3 and TRBJ1-1; 10 positions match TRBD1. Trimming took 3 bases from V and 4 from J; bases not matched to a gene: 2. Germline-derived CDR1 and CDR2 are SGHTA and FQGTGA. The CDR3 contains 14 residues. CDR3 protein: CASSFDRGLTEAFF. DNA of the CDR3: TGTGCCAGCAGCTTCGACAGGGGGCTCACTGAAGCTTTCTTT.

The rearrangement uses TRBV6-5 and TRBJ2-4; 7 nucleotides agree with TRBD1. The germline V gene has CDR1 MNHEY and CDR2 SVGAGI. The V gene end was trimmed by 0 bases and the J gene end by 13 bases; junction bases not matched to a gene: 0. This CDR3 is 11 amino acids long. The CDR3 DNA follows: TGTGCCAGCAGTTACTCGGGACAGCAGTACTTC. This sequence encodes CASSYSGQQYF.

This chain connects TRBV27 to TRBJ1-1, with 9 bases lining up with TRBD1. J gave up 2 bases and V 3 bases, and 7 bases lay outside the gene matches. This CDR3 is 16 amino acids long. CDR1 MNHEY and CDR2 SMNVEV come from the germline V gene (reference sequence). The CDR3 protein is CASSFGPGQGNTEAFF. In nucleotides, the CDR3 is TGTGCCAGCAGTTTCGGCCCGGGACAGGGAAACACTGAAGCTTTCTTT.

J is TRBJ2-1 and V is TRBV2; a weak D match, TRBD1 (6 bases). The CDR3 runs to 17 residues. V was trimmed by 5 bases and J by 7 bases, leaving 24 bases between them. In germline, CDR1 is SNHLY, CDR2 FYNNEI. CDR3 nucleotide sequence: TGTGCCAGCAGTAGACAGGTTTATAGGACTGTGGGGAATGAGCAGTTCTTC. This gives the protein CASSRQVYRTVGNEQFF.